Sequencing of this TCR beta chain was carried out in a study of CD8+ T cells in alopecia areata. Trimming pared 7 bases from V and 4 bases from J, leaving 13 bases between. CDR1 and CDR2 (germline): SQVTM, ANQGSEA. The CDR3 contains 12 residues. The sequencing template was cDNA reverse transcribed from extracted RNA. Repertoires were generated with immunoSEQ multiplex PCR, while TCRdb's copy carries only in-frame clones and drops some. The repertoire holds roughly 70,000 clones, with over 25% as singletons. Documented treatment: oral pan-JAK inhibitor, 5-10 mg twice daily. The sequence came from a human donor with alopecia areata. The starting material was CD8+ T cells sorted from blood, obtained at week 4, from a patient treated with tofacitinib. V gene TRBV29-1 combines with J gene TRBJ1-2; the D gene is possibly TRBD1 (5 bases). This CDR3 reads CSAERGVYGYTF. For the CDR3, the DNA is TGCAGCGCAGAACGAGGGGTCTATGGCTACACCTTC. The variable domain in full, with the rest retrieved from reference TRBV29-1 and TRBJ1-2, is SAVISQKPSRDICQRGTSLTIQCQVDSQVTMMFWYRQQPGQSLTLIATANQGSEATYESGFVIDKFPISRPNLTFSTLTVSNMSPEDSSIYLCSAERGVYGYTFGSGTRLTVV.